One T cell receptor (beta chain) is described in this entry. Its cognate antigen is unknown. The data originate from a study of blood T cells in healthy people across ages. Study findings and constraints: Roughly linear declines in TCR beta diversity per million T cells occurred with age.

CDR3 size: 13 residues. CDR1 is SGHAT and CDR2 is FQNNGV in the germline V gene. V lost 6 bases and J lost 7, with 12 bases in between. Alongside a J-beta primer mix, a sample-barcoded 5' primer served in a second PCR lasting about 7 to 11 cycles. The template-switch adaptor, which had 12 random nucleotides, put a tag on each cDNA molecule. TCRdb itself ran the 5' RACE reads through MiXCR, one entry per CDR3 protein. Of hundreds of thousands of distinct CDR3 sequences in the sample, 25% were seen once. These data were also reused for a study on T cells of mothers and their children. That work states: Nine systemically healthy Caucasian donors: three mothers, six children.

This chain joins TRBV11-2 and TRBJ1-4; D is unclear. The source is a boy under 18 in good health. Sequenced sample: blood. The CDR3 DNA follows: TGTGCCAGCAGACCCCCCCATGTTGAAAAACTGTTTTTT. Translating gives CASRPPHVEKLFF.